The source of this T cell receptor beta chain is a study of cytomegalovirus exposure and HLA in healthy donors. Whole-study results and caveats: Most CMV-associated TCR beta chains were later found to appear HLA-restricted. Fewer N-insertions (relative to the roughly 610-donor mean) were reportedly seen in an Asian-associated ancestry cluster in a later analysis. The study found most TCR sequences rare, yet found some public TCRs in many donors. Most TCR beta V segments were productive about 90% or about 30% of the time in an earlier analysis.

Concerning this clone: Its antigen is not known.

It was with 60 Vbeta and 13 Jbeta primers that the PCR ran. TCRdb's copy holds only in-frame clones and misses some; the assay was immunoSEQ multiplex PCR. The data hold 150,000 to 200,000 clones, with almost 80% observed a single time. Sequenced input: PBMCs. The clonotype originates from a man aged 50 or older in good health and CMV-seropositive.

The CDR3 region has the DNA TGTGCCAGCAGCTTTCATCCCGGGGATGGCCGCGGGCTCCAAGAGACCCAGTACTTC. It specifies CASSFHPGDGRGLQETQYF. J is TRBJ2-5 and V is TRBV7-6; TRBD2 is a possible D gene (5 bases). Germline V CDR1 and CDR2: SGHVS, FNYEAQ. The V and J ends lost 3 bases and 1 base respectively, with 24 bases between them. This CDR3 is 19 amino acids long.